These T cell receptor beta chains were read from a single sample in a study of T cell changes during pregnancy in multiple sclerosis. Produced via immunoSEQ multiplex PCR; TCRdb's table is partial and in-frame only. The sample holds some 28,000 clones; more than 85% are singletons and the top ten take approximately 3.8%. The sequencing here drew on CD4+ T cells from peripheral blood mononuclear cells, taken in the first trimester of pregnancy. The receptors derive from a female donor in good health, enrolled as a control in a pregnancy study. Both conserved end residues are part of each CDR3. The D gene is left open where the match is weak. A clone size is listed for some rows: how often the clone was seen (once, few, many), or a class if it is expanded.

j_call clone_size v_call d_call cdr3_aa cdr3_nt
TRBJ2-5 . TRBV5-4 TRBD1 CASSLGPGQGEGTQYF TGTGCCAGCAGCTTGGGTCCGGGACAGGGGGAAGGGACCCAGTACTTC
TRBJ1-5 . TRBV30 . CPEKTEYSNQPQHF TGCCCCGAGAAGACAGAGTATAGCAATCAGCCCCAGCATTTT
TRBJ2-5 . TRBV6-4 . CASSEGQGETQYF TGTGCCAGCAGTGAAGGGCAGGGAGAGACCCAGTACTTC
TRBJ2-6 . TRBV10-3 TRBD1 CATTSGTGYLGANVLTF TGTGCCACGACTTCCGGGACAGGGTATCTCGGGGCCAACGTCCTGACTTTC
TRBJ2-3 . TRBV7-9 TRBD2 CASSLSSGVDTQYF TGTGCCAGCAGCTTATCCAGCGGGGTAGATACGCAGTATTTT
TRBJ2-7 . TRBV2 . CASRVGARQGPWYEQYF TGTGCCAGCAGGGTTGGTGCTAGGCAGGGCCCCTGGTACGAGCAGTACTTC
TRBJ2-5 . TRBV27 . CASSSPMGRKETQYF TGTGCCAGCAGTTCCCCTATGGGGCGGAAAGAGACCCAGTACTTC
TRBJ1-4 . TRBV5-8 . CASGQRNEKLFF TGTGCCAGCGGACAGAGAAATGAAAAACTGTTTTTT
TRBJ2-1 . TRBV6-4 . CASSDGGAHNEQFF TGTGCCAGCAGTGACGGCGGGGCCCACAATGAGCAGTTCTTC
TRBJ1-1 . TRBV7-2 . CASSPSPVNTEAFF TGTGCCAGCAGCCCCTCCCCAGTGAACACTGAAGCTTTCTTT
TRBJ1-1 . TRBV28 . CASTRPNRAINTEAFF TGTGCCAGCACCCGCCCCAACAGGGCCATAAACACTGAAGCTTTCTTT
TRBJ2-7 . TRBV2 . CASSGQGGGLGEQYF TGTGCCAGCAGTGGACAGGGAGGAGGTTTAGGCGAGCAGTACTTC
TRBJ1-2 few TRBV19 . CASSRGYTF TGTGCCAGTAGCAGGGGCTACACCTTC
TRBJ2-7 few TRBV11-3 TRBD1 CASSNGQGRDEQYF TGTGCCAGCAGCAACGGACAGGGTAGGGACGAGCAGTACTTC
TRBJ1-1 . TRBV4-3 . CASSPSGGGGAGTEAFF TGCGCCAGCAGCCCCAGCGGGGGGGGCGGGGCCGGCACTGAAGCTTTCTTT
TRBJ1-2 . TRBV4-3 . CASSQDRYGYTF TGCGCCAGCAGCCAAGACAGATATGGCTACACCTTC
TRBJ2-7 . TRBV4-1 . CASSQGLTGWEQYF TGCGCCAGCAGCCAAGGTCTTACAGGGTGGGAGCAGTACTTC
TRBJ1-2 . TRBV28 . CASSLAGFESNYGYTF TGTGCCAGCAGTCTTGCAGGGTTTGAATCCAACTATGGCTACACCTTC
TRBJ2-3 . TRBV28 TRBD1 CASRYGTGSGTQYF TGTGCCAGCAGATACGGGACAGGGTCAGGCACGCAGTATTTT
TRBJ1-1 . TRBV11-3 . CASSRTTIHDLEGKNTEAFF TGTGCCAGCAGCAGAACGACGATACACGACCTGGAGGGGAAGAACACTGAAGCTTTCTTT
TRBJ2-1 few TRBV11-2 TRBD2 CASSLDRLGGGFYNEQFF TGTGCCAGCAGCTTAGATCGGTTAGGCGGGGGGTTCTACAATGAGCAGTTCTTC
TRBJ2-7 . TRBV2 . CASNIVRANEQYF TGTGCCAGCAATATAGTCAGGGCCAACGAGCAGTACTTC
TRBJ2-7 . TRBV4-3 TRBD2 CASSELAGGSYEQYF TGCGCCAGCAGCGAACTAGCGGGAGGTTCCTACGAGCAGTACTTC
TRBJ2-4 . TRBV5-1 TRBD2 CASSFLAGGPRGFQYF TGCGCCAGCAGCTTCCTAGCGGGAGGGCCGAGGGGGTTTCAGTACTTC
TRBJ2-7 . TRBV10-3 TRBD1 CATLGQGDEQYF TGTGCCACCCTGGGACAGGGTGACGAGCAGTACTTC
TRBJ1-2 . TRBV6-1 . CASSARDSVYGYTF TGTGCCAGCAGTGCAAGAGACAGCGTTTATGGCTACACCTTC
TRBJ2-2 . TRBV5-4 TRBD2 CASSFGGGITGELFF TGTGCCAGCAGCTTTGGGGGGGGGATCACCGGGGAGCTGTTTTTT
TRBJ1-6 once TRBV4-2 . CASSQDSAIGVSLGNSPLHF TGTGCCAGCAGCCAAGATAGCGCTATCGGGGTATCGCTAGGTAATTCACCCCTCCACTTT
TRBJ1-5 medium-sized TRBV7-9 . CASSLGAGEDNQPQHF TGTGCCAGCAGCTTAGGGGCAGGGGAAGACAATCAGCCCCAGCATTTT
TRBJ2-1 once TRBV5-6 . CASSLTRYDEQFF TGTGCCAGCAGCCTTACTAGGTACGATGAGCAGTTCTTC
TRBJ2-3 . TRBV6-1 TRBD1 CASTRQGGETDTQYF TGTGCCAGCACCAGACAGGGGGGGGAGACAGATACGCAGTATTTT
TRBJ1-1 once TRBV28 TRBD1 CASSLGTGWVSTEAFF TGTGCCAGCAGCCTCGGGACAGGATGGGTGAGCACTGAAGCTTTCTTT
TRBJ1-4 few TRBV20-1 . CSALHEGKLFF TGCAGTGCCCTACATGAGGGAAAACTGTTTTTT
TRBJ1-2 . TRBV4-3 TRBD1 CASSPTGDYYGYTF TGCGCCAGCAGCCCGACAGGGGATTACTATGGCTACACCTTC
TRBJ2-3 . TRBV27 TRBD2 CASRLSGRAVSSTDTQYF TGTGCCAGCAGACTAAGCGGGAGGGCCGTTTCATCCACAGATACGCAGTATTTT
TRBJ1-3 . TRBV7-9 . CASSIGAGNTIYF TGTGCCAGCAGCATCGGGGCTGGAAACACCATATATTTT
TRBJ2-1 . TRBV5-1 . CASNSGQSTPNEQFF TGCGCCAGCAACTCCGGACAGTCCACGCCCAATGAGCAGTTCTTC
TRBJ2-5 once TRBV7-2 . CASNPGRRGQETQYF TGTGCCAGCAACCCTGGGAGGCGCGGGCAAGAGACCCAGTACTTC
TRBJ2-7 once TRBV6-5 . CASRQDYEQYF TGTGCCAGCAGGCAGGATTACGAGCAGTACTTC